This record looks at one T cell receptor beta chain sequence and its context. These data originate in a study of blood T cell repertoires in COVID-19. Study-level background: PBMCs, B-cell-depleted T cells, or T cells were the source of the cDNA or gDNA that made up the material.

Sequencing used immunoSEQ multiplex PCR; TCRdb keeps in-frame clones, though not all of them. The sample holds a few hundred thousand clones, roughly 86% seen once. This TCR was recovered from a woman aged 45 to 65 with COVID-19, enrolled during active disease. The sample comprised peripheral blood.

The CDR3 DNA follows: TGTGCCAGCAGCTACAGACGGGCCCACGGGGCCTACAATGAGCAGTTCTTC. Translated, it gives CASSYRRAHGAYNEQFF. V and J are TRBV11-2 and TRBJ2-1, with D maybe TRBD2 (5 bases). Trimming cost V 4 bases and J 2 bases, with 18 bases left between them. CDR3 size: 17 residues. Germline CDR1 and CDR2: SGHAT and FQNNGV.